The rows below give T cell receptor beta chains drawn from one sample of a study of cytomegalovirus exposure and HLA in healthy donors. Only in-frame clones appear in the TCRdb table, and some are missing; sequencing was by immunoSEQ multiplex PCR. The sample table sets out tens of thousands of clones. Sequencing input: PBMCs. The receptors were sampled from a man aged 40-49 years in good health and CMV-seronegative. Both conserved end residues are part of each CDR3. The D gene is left open where the match is weak. Where a row states a size, it is once, few, many or the class of an expanded clone; other rows omit it.

d_call clone_size j_call v_call cdr3_aa cdr3_nt
TRBD1 - TRBJ1-1 TRBV7-4 CARKVPGQPSNTEAFF TGTGCCAGAAAGGTACCGGGACAGCCATCGAACACTGAAGCTTTCTTT
- - TRBJ2-7 TRBV30 CAWSRDTISYEQYF TGTGCCTGGAGTAGGGACACGATATCCTACGAGCAGTACTTC
TRBD1 - TRBJ2-7 TRBV7-9 CASSRSVDRGYEQYF TGTGCCAGCAGCCGGTCAGTTGACAGGGGGTACGAGCAGTACTTC
- - TRBJ2-2 TRBV9 CASSLTTSNTGELFF TGTGCCAGCAGCCTCACTACATCGAACACCGGGGAGCTGTTTTTT
- - TRBJ1-1 TRBV6-6 CASSSGTEAFF TGTGCCAGCAGTTCCGGCACTGAAGCTTTCTTT
- - TRBJ2-1 TRBV5-1 CASSPRGGLINEQFF TGCGCCAGCAGCCCAAGGGGGGGCCTTATCAATGAGCAGTTCTTC
TRBD2 - TRBJ2-1 TRBV29-1 CSVDSGGAGEQFF TGCAGCGTTGATTCGGGGGGGGCGGGTGAGCAGTTCTTC
- - TRBJ1-6 TRBV2 CASRALMGLGYNSPLHF TGTGCCAGCAGGGCTCTAATGGGGCTGGGGTATAATTCACCCCTCCACTTT
- - TRBJ1-2 TRBV9 CASSRQGLDYGYTF TGTGCCAGCAGCCGCCAGGGTCTCGACTATGGCTACACCTTC
TRBD1 - TRBJ1-1 TRBV10-3 CAIRGQGLTEAFF TGTGCCATCAGGGGACAGGGATTGACTGAAGCTTTCTTT
- - TRBJ2-1 TRBV11-1 CASRGAGEQFF TGTGCCAGCAGGGGGGCGGGTGAGCAGTTCTTC
- - TRBJ1-1 TRBV6-5 CASSYSTANTEAFF TGTGCCAGCAGTTACTCTACAGCGAACACTGAAGCTTTCTTT
TRBD2 - TRBJ2-2 TRBV4-1 CASRQVGLAGALTGELFF TGCGCCTCCAGGCAAGTAGGCCTAGCGGGGGCGTTAACCGGGGAGCTGTTTTTT
TRBD1 - TRBJ2-7 TRBV6-1 CASSRDRAYEQYF TGTGCCAGCAGCCGAGACAGGGCCTACGAGCAGTACTTC
- - TRBJ1-5 TRBV19 CATKKGSNQPQHF TGTGCCACCAAAAAGGGGAGCAATCAGCCCCAGCATTTT
- - TRBJ2-3 TRBV9 CASSTPRRATSTDTQYF TGTGCCAGCAGCACACCCCGCAGGGCAACTAGCACAGATACGCAGTATTTT
TRBD2 - TRBJ2-5 TRBV5-4 CASSFVSGGQETQYF TGTGCCAGCAGCTTCGTTAGCGGGGGTCAAGAGACCCAGTACTTC
- - TRBJ2-5 TRBV19 CASSTRETQYF TGTGCCAGTAGTACCCGGGAGACCCAGTACTTC
- - TRBJ2-3 TRBV5-4 CASRKYADTRTDTQYF TGTGCCAGCAGAAAATATGCGGACACGCGCACAGATACGCAGTATTTT
TRBD1 - TRBJ2-7 TRBV14 CASSPHRGLKDEQYF TGTGCCAGCAGCCCTCACAGGGGGCTTAAAGACGAGCAGTACTTC
TRBD1 - TRBJ2-7 TRBV4-1 CASSLLPGQGYEQYF TGCGCCAGCAGCCTTTTGCCGGGACAGGGCTACGAGCAGTACTTC
- - TRBJ1-2 TRBV7-3 CASSRAGEGDYGYTF TGTGCCAGCAGCCGTGCGGGGGAAGGTGACTATGGCTACACCTTC
- - TRBJ1-2 TRBV19 CASSKGGGNYGYTF TGTGCCAGTAGTAAAGGAGGCGGAAACTATGGCTACACCTTC
- - TRBJ2-2 TRBV7-9 CASSAAQGLNTGELFF TGTGCCAGCAGCGCTGCCCAGGGGCTGAACACCGGGGAGCTGTTTTTT
TRBD1 - TRBJ2-2 TRBV25-1 CASRRKGQDTGELFF TGTGCCAGCAGGAGAAAAGGACAGGACACCGGGGAGCTGTTTTTT
TRBD2 - TRBJ2-3 TRBV11-3 CASSPGTSGRTDTQYF TGTGCCAGCAGCCCGGGGACTAGCGGGCGCACAGATACGCAGTATTTT
- - TRBJ2-1 TRBV2 CASNPRGSVNNEQFF TGTGCCAGCAACCCGAGGGGGAGTGTAAACAATGAGCAGTTCTTC
TRBD1 - TRBJ1-2 TRBV18 CASSPGTDYGYTF TGTGCCAGCTCACCAGGGACAGACTATGGCTACACCTTC
TRBD1 - TRBJ1-2 TRBV6-5 CASSQTGGRYGYTF TGTGCCAGCAGTCAAACAGGGGGCAGGTATGGCTACACCTTC
TRBD1 - TRBJ2-2 TRBV5-8 CASSRTGISNTGELFF TGTGCCAGCAGCCGGACAGGGATATCCAACACCGGGGAGCTGTTTTTT
- - TRBJ1-1 TRBV7-6 CASSWTIQNMNTEAFF TGTGCCAGCAGCTGGACAATACAGAACATGAACACTGAAGCTTTCTTT
TRBD2 medium-sized TRBJ2-2 TRBV7-9 CASSPGLAANTGELFF TGTGCCAGCAGCCCGGGACTAGCGGCGAACACCGGGGAGCTGTTTTTT
TRBD1 - TRBJ2-7 TRBV6-4 CASSDEGQGRKQYF TGTGCCAGCAGTGACGAGGGACAGGGTAGGAAGCAGTACTTC
- - TRBJ2-3 TRBV13 CASSLGGLGVSTDTQYF TGTGCCAGCAGCTTAGGGGGGCTAGGGGTTAGCACAGATACGCAGTATTTT
TRBD1 - TRBJ2-5 TRBV11-2 CASSRDRVGETQYF TGTGCCAGCAGCAGGGACAGGGTGGGCGAGACCCAGTACTTC
- - TRBJ2-7 TRBV5-4 CASSLRFGAYEQYF TGTGCCAGCAGCTTGCGTTTCGGGGCCTACGAGCAGTACTTC
- - TRBJ2-1 TRBV28 CASSLGRGVSEQFF TGTGCCAGCAGTTTAGGGCGCGGGGTGAGTGAGCAGTTCTTC
TRBD2 - TRBJ2-5 TRBV25-1 CASSGPPATGLQETQYF TGTGCCAGCAGTGGCCCCCCCGCTACGGGACTACAAGAGACCCAGTACTTC
- - TRBJ2-3 TRBV27 CASRSQVSYYSSQYF TGTGCCAGCAGGTCCCAAGTGTCGTACTACTCGTCCCAGTATTTT
- - TRBJ1-5 TRBV5-3 CARSWLWSGWPQHF TGTGCCAGAAGCTGGCTCTGGAGCGGGTGGCCCCAGCATTTT
TRBD2 - TRBJ2-7 TRBV2 CASRPTSGRSYEQYF TGTGCCAGCAGGCCTACTAGCGGGCGCTCCTACGAGCAGTACTTC
TRBD1 - TRBJ1-4 TRBV11-2 CASSPDRGGEKLFF TGTGCCAGCAGCCCGGACAGGGGTGGAGAAAAACTGTTTTTT